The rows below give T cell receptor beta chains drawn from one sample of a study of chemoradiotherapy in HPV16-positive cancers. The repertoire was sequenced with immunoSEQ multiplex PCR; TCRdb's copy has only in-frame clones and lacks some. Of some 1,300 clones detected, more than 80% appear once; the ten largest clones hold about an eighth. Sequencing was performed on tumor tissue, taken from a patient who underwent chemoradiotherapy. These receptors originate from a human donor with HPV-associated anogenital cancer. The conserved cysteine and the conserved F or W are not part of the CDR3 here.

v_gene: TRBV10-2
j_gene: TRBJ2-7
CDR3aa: ASSDVQTYEQY

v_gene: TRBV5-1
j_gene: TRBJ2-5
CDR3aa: ASSLRTGSETQY

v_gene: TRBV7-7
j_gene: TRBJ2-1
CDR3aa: ASSRRTSGTPPDEQF

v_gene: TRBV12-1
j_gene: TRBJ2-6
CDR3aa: ASSLGDVGQSRANVLT

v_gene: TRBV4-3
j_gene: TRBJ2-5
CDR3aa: ASSRWRAPQETQY

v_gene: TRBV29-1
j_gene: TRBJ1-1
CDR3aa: SARTGDTEAF

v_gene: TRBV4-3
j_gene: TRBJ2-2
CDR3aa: ASSQDRGPQTGELF

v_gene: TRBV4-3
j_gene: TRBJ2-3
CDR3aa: ASSHQVRQLITSTDTQY

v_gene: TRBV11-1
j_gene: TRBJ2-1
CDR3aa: ASTSGTGGNEQF

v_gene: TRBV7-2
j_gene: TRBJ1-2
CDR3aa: ASSLVAGALGDGYT

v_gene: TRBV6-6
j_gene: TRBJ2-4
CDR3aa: ASTTGKGNIQY

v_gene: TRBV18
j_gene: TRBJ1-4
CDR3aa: ASSPTTGINEKLF

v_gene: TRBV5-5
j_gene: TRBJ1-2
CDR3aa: ASLGHSRKTYGYT

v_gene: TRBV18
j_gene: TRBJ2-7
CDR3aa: ASSPSMGGSVSEQY

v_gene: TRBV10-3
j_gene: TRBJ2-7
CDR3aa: AISPAGTVSYEQY

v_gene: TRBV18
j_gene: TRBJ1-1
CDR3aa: ASSPGAYTEAF

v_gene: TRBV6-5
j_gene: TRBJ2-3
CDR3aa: ASSYTGGRNTQY

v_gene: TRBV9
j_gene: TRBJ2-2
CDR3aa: ASSVINGELF

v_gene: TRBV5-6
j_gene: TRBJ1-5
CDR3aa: ASSPGGPYSNQPQH

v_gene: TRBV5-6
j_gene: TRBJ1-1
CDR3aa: ASSLNRGLRYMNTEAF

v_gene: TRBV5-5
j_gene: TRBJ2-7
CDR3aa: ASSLGRTGRSYEQY

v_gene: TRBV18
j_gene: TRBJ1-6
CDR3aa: ASSPGLDNSPLH

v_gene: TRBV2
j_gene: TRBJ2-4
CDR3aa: ASSAPQLAGDAKNIQY

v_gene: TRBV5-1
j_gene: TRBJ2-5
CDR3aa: ASSFLAGGTGETQY

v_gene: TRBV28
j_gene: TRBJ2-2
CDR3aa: ASSLVTGVTGELF

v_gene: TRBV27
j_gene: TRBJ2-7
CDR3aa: ASRLGAEGSYEQY

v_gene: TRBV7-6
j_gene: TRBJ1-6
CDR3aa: ASSLASSYNSPLH

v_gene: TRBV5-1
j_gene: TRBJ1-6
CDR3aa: ASSLEGPGYNSPLH

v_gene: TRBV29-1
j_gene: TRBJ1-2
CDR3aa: SVREGTGGDFNYGYT

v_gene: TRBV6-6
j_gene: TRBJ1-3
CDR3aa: ASSLQGARNTIY

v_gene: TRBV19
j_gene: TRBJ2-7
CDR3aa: ASSKGPSGVYEQY

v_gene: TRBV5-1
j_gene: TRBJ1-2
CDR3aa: ASSPVQKNYGYT

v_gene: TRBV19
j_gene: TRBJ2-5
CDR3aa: ASSPIFQETQY

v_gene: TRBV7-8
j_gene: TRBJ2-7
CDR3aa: ASSPNPGLAGGTPYEQY

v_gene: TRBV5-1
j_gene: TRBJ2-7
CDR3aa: ASSLAGGSSEQY

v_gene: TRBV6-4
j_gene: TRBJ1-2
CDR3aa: ASSEQKGSGYT

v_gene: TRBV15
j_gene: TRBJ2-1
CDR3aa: ATSRGQGAHNEQF

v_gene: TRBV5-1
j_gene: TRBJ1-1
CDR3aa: ASSLAGGEMNTEAF

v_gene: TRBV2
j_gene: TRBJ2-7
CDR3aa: ASSEMGHRADEQY

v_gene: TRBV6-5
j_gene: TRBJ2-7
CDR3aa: ASRPWVSYEQY

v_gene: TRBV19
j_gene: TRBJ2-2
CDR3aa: ATISSSGSIPGELF

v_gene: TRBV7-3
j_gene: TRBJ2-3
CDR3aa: ASSRQGGSTDTQY

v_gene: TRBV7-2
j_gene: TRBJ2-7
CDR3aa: ASSLALLAYEQY

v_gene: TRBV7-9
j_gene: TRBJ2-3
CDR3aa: ASSLGIDTQY

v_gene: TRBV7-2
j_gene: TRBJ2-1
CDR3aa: ASSLEQSHNEQF

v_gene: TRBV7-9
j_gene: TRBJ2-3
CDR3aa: ASSSMGLAGEDTQY

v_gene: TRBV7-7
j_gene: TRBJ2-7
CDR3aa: ASSLAADYEQY

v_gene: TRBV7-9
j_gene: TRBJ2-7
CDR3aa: ASSLVGSASSYEQY

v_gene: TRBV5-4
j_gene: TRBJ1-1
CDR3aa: ASRKDRGNTEAF

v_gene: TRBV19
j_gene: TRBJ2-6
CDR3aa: ASSIPEGGANVLT

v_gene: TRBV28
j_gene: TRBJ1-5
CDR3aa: ASRDAGTGNQPQH

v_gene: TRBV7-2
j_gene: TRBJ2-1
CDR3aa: ASSSGEGGNEQF

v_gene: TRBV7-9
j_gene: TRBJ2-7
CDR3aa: ASSPGYEQY

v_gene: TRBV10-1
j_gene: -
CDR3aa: ASSPGTSGPREQY

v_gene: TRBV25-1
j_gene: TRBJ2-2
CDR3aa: ASSGLADTGELF